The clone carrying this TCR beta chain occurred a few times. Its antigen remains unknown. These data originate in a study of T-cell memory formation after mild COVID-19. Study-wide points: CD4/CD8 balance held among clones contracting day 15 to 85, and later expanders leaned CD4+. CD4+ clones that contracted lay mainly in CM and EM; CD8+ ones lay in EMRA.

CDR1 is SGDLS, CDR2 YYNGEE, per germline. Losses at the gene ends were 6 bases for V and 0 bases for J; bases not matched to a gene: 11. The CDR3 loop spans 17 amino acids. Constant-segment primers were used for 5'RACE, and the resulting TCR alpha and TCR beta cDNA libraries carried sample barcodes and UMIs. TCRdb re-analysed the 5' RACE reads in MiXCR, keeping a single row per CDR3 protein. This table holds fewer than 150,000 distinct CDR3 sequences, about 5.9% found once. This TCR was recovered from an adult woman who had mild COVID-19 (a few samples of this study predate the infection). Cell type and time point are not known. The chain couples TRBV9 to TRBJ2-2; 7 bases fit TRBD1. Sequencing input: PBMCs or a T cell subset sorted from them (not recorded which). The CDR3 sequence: CASTQDPTGTNTGELFF. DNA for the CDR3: TGTGCCAGCACCCAGGACCCGACAGGGACGAACACCGGGGAGCTGTTTTTT.